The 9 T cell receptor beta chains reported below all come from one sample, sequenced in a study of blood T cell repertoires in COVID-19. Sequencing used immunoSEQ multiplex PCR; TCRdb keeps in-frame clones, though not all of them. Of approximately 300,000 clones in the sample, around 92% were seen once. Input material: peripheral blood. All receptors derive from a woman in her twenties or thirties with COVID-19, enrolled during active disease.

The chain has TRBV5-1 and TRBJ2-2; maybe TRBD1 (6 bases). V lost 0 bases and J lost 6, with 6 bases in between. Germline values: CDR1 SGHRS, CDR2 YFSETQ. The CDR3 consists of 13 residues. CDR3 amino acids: CASSLGTAGELFF. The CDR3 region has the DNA TGCGCCAGCAGCTTGGGGACAGCCGGGGAGCTGTTTTTT.

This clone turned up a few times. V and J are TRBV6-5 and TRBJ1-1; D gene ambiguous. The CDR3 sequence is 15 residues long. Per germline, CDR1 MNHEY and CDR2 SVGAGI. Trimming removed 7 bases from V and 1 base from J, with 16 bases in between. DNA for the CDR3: TGTGCCAGCACCAGAACTCAGGTTCGGAACACTGAAGCTTTCTTT. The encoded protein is CASTRTQVRNTEAFF.

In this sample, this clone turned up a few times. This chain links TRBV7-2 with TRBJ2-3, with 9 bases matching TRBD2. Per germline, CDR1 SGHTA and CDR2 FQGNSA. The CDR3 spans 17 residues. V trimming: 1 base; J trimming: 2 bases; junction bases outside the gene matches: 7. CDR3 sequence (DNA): TGTGCCAGCAGCTTAGTGGGCAGCGGGGGGATCACAGATACGCAGTATTTT. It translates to CASSLVGSGGITDTQYF. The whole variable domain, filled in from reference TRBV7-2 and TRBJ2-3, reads GAGVSQSPSNKVTEKGKDVELRCDPISGHTALYWYRQSLGQGLEFLIYFQGNSAPDKSGLPSDRFSAERTGGSVSTLTIQRTQQEDSAVYLCASSLVGSGGITDTQYFGPGTRLTVL.

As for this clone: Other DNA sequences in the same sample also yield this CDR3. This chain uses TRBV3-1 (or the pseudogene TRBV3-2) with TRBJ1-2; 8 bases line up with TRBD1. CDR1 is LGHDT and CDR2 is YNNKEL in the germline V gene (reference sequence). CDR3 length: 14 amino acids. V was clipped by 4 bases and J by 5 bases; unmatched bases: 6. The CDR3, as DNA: TGTGCCAGCAGCCCTCGGACAGGGTATTATGGCTACACCTTC. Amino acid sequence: CASSPRTGYYGYTF.

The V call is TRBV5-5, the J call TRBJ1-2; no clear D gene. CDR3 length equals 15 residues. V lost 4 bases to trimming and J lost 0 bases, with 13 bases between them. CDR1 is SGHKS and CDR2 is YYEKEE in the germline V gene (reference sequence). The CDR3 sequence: CASSPSGGANYGYTF. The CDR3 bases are TGTGCCAGCAGCCCGAGCGGCGGAGCTAACTATGGCTACACCTTC. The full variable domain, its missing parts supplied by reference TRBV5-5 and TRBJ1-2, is DAGVTQSPTHLIKTRGQQVTLRCSPISGHKSVSWYQQVLGQGPQFIFQYYEKEERGRGNFPDRFSARQFPNYSSELNVNALLLGDSALYLCASSPSGGANYGYTFGSGTRLTVV.

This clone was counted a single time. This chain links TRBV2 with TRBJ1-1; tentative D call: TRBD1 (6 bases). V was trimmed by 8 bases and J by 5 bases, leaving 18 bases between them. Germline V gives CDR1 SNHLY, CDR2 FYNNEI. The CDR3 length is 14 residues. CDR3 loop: CASRGGAPGTEAFF. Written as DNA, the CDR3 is TGTGCCAGCCGAGGGGGGGCCCCGGGGACTGAAGCTTTCTTT.

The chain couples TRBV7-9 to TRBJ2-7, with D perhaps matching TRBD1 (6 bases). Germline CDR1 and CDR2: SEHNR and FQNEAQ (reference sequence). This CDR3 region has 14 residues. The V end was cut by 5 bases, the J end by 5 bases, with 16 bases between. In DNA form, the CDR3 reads TGTGCCAGCAGCACGACCACAGGGTTCCACGAGCAGTACGTC. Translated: CASSTTTGFHEQYV.

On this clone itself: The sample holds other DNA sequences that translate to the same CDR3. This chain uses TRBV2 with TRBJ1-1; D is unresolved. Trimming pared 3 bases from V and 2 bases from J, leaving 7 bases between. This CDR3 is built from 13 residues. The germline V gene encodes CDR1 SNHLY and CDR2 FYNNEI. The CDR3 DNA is TGTGCCAGCAGTGACGGCGGTAACACTGAAGCTTTCTTT. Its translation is CASSDGGNTEAFF.

CDR3 sequence reads: CASSSPGNQPQHF. DNA for the CDR3: TGCGCCAGCAGCTCACCAGGGAATCAGCCCCAGCATTTT. The chain carries TRBV4-1 and TRBJ1-5; TRBD1 might be the D (5 bases). The CDR3 sequence is 13 residues long. V dropped 5 bases and J dropped 4 bases, with 9 bases sitting between them. Germline V gene sequence: CDR1 MGHRA, CDR2 YSYEKL.